This T cell receptor beta chain appears in the sequencing data of a study of blood T cell repertoires in COVID-19. Study overall: The analysed material was cDNA or gDNA that came from T cells, B-cell-depleted T cells, or PBMCs.

Participant-given clinical history determined each cohort assignment. This CDR3 spans 15 amino acids. V dropped 5 bases and J dropped 7; count of bases not matched to a gene: 12. The V gene's germline CDR1 is SGHTA and CDR2 FQGNSA. Only a few counts were recorded for this clone. The table came from immunoSEQ multiplex PCR; TCRdb's copy has only in-frame clones and leaves some out. The table includes about 310,000 clones, approximately 91% detected once. The receptor was derived from a man between 60 and 75 years old who had recovered from COVID-19. V usage is TRBV7-2 and J usage is TRBJ1-1; 8 bases map to TRBD1. The specimen sequenced was PBMCs or T cells enriched from blood (not recorded which). CDR3 region: CASSLDRGGMGEAFF. The DNA for the CDR3 is TGTGCCAGCAGCCTCGACAGGGGTGGGATGGGTGAAGCTTTCTTT.